This record covers a single TCR beta chain. Authors' data handling: Reference gene primers were amplified, and this amplification served to estimate nucleated cell counts. TCRdb keeps only in-frame clones here, not all; method: immunoSEQ multiplex PCR. Clone size and V and J calls were adopted from that table, with D and trimming inferred from the DNA. The table shows roughly 280,000 clones, with approximately 86% occurring only once. This specimen belongs to a study of blood T cell repertoires in COVID-19. Study-level background: The study drew acute and convalescent COVID-19 samples from the United States, Italy and Spain. T cells, B-cell-depleted T cells, or PBMCs supplied cDNA or gDNA.

Germline V gene lookup returns CDR1 KGHSH and CDR2 LQKENI. Trimming left V 2 bases short and J 9 bases short, with 20 bases between. This CDR3 is 16 amino acids long. The chain uses TRBV18 and TRBJ2-1, with a tentative D call TRBD2 (6 bases). The TCR originated in a man aged 25 to 45 with active or convalescent COVID-19. The sequencing input was peripheral blood. The CDR3: CASSPRTTNRVPEQFF. As DNA, the CDR3 is TGTGCCAGCTCACCAAGGACTACTAACAGAGTCCCTGAGCAGTTCTTC. Full variable domain (missing parts from reference TRBV18 and TRBJ2-1): NAGVMQNPRHLVRRRGQEARLRCSPMKGHSHVYWYRQLPEEGLKFMVYLQKENIIDESGMPKERFSAEFPKEGPSILRIQQVVRGDSAAYFCASSPRTTNRVPEQFFGPGTRLTVL.